This is a list of T cell receptor beta chains from one sample in a study of molecular identifiers for immune sequencing clone quantification. MiXCR was run by TCRdb on the PCR reads, yielding one entry per CDR3 protein. The profile shows around 470,000 distinct CDR3 sequences, about 25% of them singletons. Sequencing input: naive CD8+ T cells from blood, with Jurkat cell RNA spiked in. Receptor source: a human donor in good health. Some libraries in this study had Jurkat cell RNA spiked in. CDR3s include the opening cysteine and the closing phenylalanine or tryptophan. D genes are given only for firm matches. Clone sizes are given selectively: once, few, many, or a class where the clone is expanded.

>-|TRBV19|-|TRBJ1-2
TGTGCCAGTAGTATAGACACTGGGCCTAACTATGGCTACACCTTC
CASSIDTGPNYGYTF
>-|TRBV9|-|TRBJ2-1
TGTGCCAACAGCGTAGTATCTGGGCCCAATGAGCAGTTCTTC
CANSVVSGPNEQFF
>-|TRBV7-2|-|TRBJ2-7
TGTGCCAGCAGCCACCCAGACACCTACGAGCAGTACTTC
CASSHPDTYEQYF
>-|TRBV9|many|TRBJ2-5
TGTGCCAGCAGCGTTAAGGGCCGGGACTTTACCCAAGAGACCCAGTACTTC
CASSVKGRDFTQETQYF
>-|TRBV29-1|few|TRBJ1-2
TGCAGCGTTATTACAGGGAACTATGGCTACACCTTC
CSVITGNYGYTF
>-|TRBV6-2/TRBV6-3|many|TRBJ1-1
TGTGCCAGCGCTGAAAGTACTGAAGCTTTCTTT
CASAESTEAFF
>-|TRBV6-2/TRBV6-3|many|TRBJ2-7
TGTGCCAGCAGTTACTCGATAGTCCCGGAACAGTTCTACGAGCAGTACTTC
CASSYSIVPEQFYEQYF
>-|TRBV12-3/TRBV12-4|few|TRBJ2-3
TGTGCCAGCAGTCCAGGATTTTCAGATACGCAGTATTTT
CASSPGFSDTQYF
>TRBD1|TRBV9|many|TRBJ1-5
TGTGCCAGCAGCGTAGATCAGGGGGCTATCTATCAGCCCCAGCATTTT
CASSVDQGAIYQPQHF
>-|TRBV27|-|TRBJ2-7
TGTGCCAGCAGAACGAGTTACGAGCAGTACTTC
CASRTSYEQYF
>-|TRBV6-2/TRBV6-3|few|TRBJ1-1
TGTGCCAGCAGTTCTCTAAGGCCTCCGAACAGCTACATGAACACTGAAGCTTTCTTT
CASSSLRPPNSYMNTEAFF
>-|TRBV19|few|TRBJ1-2
TGTGCCAGTAGTATTGCCCTAAGCGACTATGGCTACACCTTC
CASSIALSDYGYTF
>-|TRBV30|-|TRBJ2-2
TGTGCCTGGATTGCAGCGCGCAACACCGGGGAGCTGTTTTTT
CAWIAARNTGELFF
>TRBD2|TRBV28|-|TRBJ2-7
TGTGCCAGCAGTTTAACTAGCGGGAGTGTAAAGTACTTC
CASSLTSGSVKYF
>-|TRBV27|many|TRBJ1-1
TGTGCCAGCAGTTTCCAGGTGAACACTGAAGCTTTCTTT
CASSFQVNTEAFF
>TRBD2|TRBV9|few|TRBJ2-6
TGTGCCAGCAGCGGGTCCGGGACTAGCGGGATTGTGTCTGGGGCCAACGTCCTGACTTTC
CASSGSGTSGIVSGANVLTF
>TRBD1|TRBV6-5|many|TRBJ1-5
TGTGCCAGCAGTTACGGGACAGGGGGCAATCAGCCCCAGCATTTT
CASSYGTGGNQPQHF
>-|TRBV5-6|few|TRBJ1-5
TGTGCCAGCAGCTTGTGGGGGGGCCGTCAGCCCCAGCATTTT
CASSLWGGRQPQHF
>TRBD1|TRBV30|few|TRBJ1-2
TGTGCCTGGAATACGCAGGGGGATGAAGGCTACACCTTC
CAWNTQGDEGYTF
>TRBD1|TRBV4-3|-|TRBJ2-3
TGCGCCAGCAGCCAAGGGACAGGGGTGGGCACAGATACGCAGTATTTT
CASSQGTGVGTDTQYF
>-|TRBV7-9|many|TRBJ1-1
TGTGCCAGCAGCGACGGTCGGGGGCCAGACGAAGCTTTCTTT
CASSDGRGPDEAFF
>-|TRBV11-2|-|TRBJ2-5
TGTGCCAGCAGCTTAGAAATGGGGGAGAGGGGAGAGACCCAGTACTTC
CASSLEMGERGETQYF
>-|TRBV14|many|TRBJ2-3
TGTGCCAGCAGCCACATAAGACACTCTAGCACAGATACGCAGTATTTT
CASSHIRHSSTDTQYF
>-|TRBV12-3/TRBV12-4|-|TRBJ2-6
TGTGCCAGCAGTTTCTCTTTGAGTCTTTCTGGGGCCAACGTCCTGACTTTC
CASSFSLSLSGANVLTF
>-|TRBV7-8|-|TRBJ1-5
TGTGCCAGCAGCGTTCAAAGGGTTGGAAATCAGCCCCAGCATTTT
CASSVQRVGNQPQHF
>TRBD2|TRBV7-9|-|TRBJ2-3
TGTGCCAGCAGCTTAGTTAGCGGGGGAGTCACAGATACGCAGTATTTT
CASSLVSGGVTDTQYF
>TRBD2|TRBV6-2/TRBV6-3|-|TRBJ2-7
TGTGCCAGCAGAAGGTCTAGCGGGGGAGCCTACGAGCAGTACTTC
CASRRSSGGAYEQYF
>-|TRBV7-2|many|TRBJ2-7
TGTGCCAGCAGCCCCCGGGACAACCCCTACGAGCAGTACTTC
CASSPRDNPYEQYF
>-|TRBV28|few|TRBJ1-5
TGTGCCAGCACCACCTCAGGGGCCTCAGGGCAGCCCCGGCATTTT
CASTTSGASGQPRHF
>TRBD1|TRBV6-5|few|TRBJ1-2
TGTGCCAGCAGTTACGGGACAGGGGGCAGCTATGGCTACACCTTC
CASSYGTGGSYGYTF
>-|TRBV5-6|-|TRBJ2-2
TGTGCCAGCAGCTTTGCAGTGAACACCGGGGAGCTGTTTTTT
CASSFAVNTGELFF
>-|TRBV18|few|TRBJ1-3
TGTGCCAGCTCACCACCGATAGTTACTTGGACCTACTCTGGAAACACCATATATTTT
CASSPPIVTWTYSGNTIYF
>-|TRBV4-3|many|TRBJ1-5
TGCGCCAGCAGCCAAGATGGGGGAAGCAATCAGCCCCAGCATTTT
CASSQDGGSNQPQHF